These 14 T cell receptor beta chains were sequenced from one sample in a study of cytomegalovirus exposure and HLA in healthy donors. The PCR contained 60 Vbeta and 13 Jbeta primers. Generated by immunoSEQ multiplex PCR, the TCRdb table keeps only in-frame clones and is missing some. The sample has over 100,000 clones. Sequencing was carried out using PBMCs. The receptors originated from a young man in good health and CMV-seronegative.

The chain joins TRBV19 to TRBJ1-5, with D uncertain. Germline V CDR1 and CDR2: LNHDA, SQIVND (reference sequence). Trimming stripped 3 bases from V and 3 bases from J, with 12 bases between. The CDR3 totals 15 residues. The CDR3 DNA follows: TGTGCCAGTAGTATTACTTTAACCAACAATCAGCCCCAGCATTTT. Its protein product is CASSITLTNNQPQHF. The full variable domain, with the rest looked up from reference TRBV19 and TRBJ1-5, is DGGITQSPKYLFRKEGQNVTLSCEQNLNHDAMYWYRQDPGQGLRLIYYSQIVNDFQKGDIAEGYSVSREKKESFPLTVTSAQKNPTAFYLCASSITLTNNQPQHFGDGTRLSIL.

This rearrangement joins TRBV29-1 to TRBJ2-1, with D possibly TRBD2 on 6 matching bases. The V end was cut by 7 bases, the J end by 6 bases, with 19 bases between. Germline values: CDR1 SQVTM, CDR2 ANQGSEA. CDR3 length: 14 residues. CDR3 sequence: CSGGGGSEFNEQFF. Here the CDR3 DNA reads TGCAGCGGGGGTGGGGGGAGTGAATTCAATGAGCAGTTCTTC.

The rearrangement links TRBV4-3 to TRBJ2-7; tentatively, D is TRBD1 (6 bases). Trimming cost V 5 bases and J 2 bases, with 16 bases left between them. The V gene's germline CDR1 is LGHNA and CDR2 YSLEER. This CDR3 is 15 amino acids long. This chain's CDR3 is CASSVGPDSTYEQYF. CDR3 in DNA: TGCGCCAGCAGCGTAGGGCCGGACAGTACCTACGAGCAGTACTTC.

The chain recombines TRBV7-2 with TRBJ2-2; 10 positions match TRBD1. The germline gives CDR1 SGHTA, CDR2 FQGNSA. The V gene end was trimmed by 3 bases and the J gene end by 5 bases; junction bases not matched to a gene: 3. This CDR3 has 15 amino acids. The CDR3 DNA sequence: TGTGCCAGCAGCTTCCGGACAGGGGGGACCGGGGAGCTGTTTTTT. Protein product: CASSFRTGGTGELFF.

CDR3 DNA: TGTGCCAGCAGCCCGGGGGGCTCCTACAATGAGCAGTTCTTC. It encodes CASSPGGSYNEQFF. This chain joins TRBV7-3 and TRBJ2-1; 7 nucleotides line up with TRBD2. CDR1 SGHTA and CDR2 FQGTGA come from the germline V gene. This CDR3 spans 14 amino acids. V gave up 5 bases and J gave up 0 bases; unmatched junction bases: 1.

In nucleotides, the CDR3 is TGTGCCATCAGTGACCGGGGGGCAAACGAGCAGTACTTC. This translates into CAISDRGANEQYF. The chain recombines TRBV10-3 with TRBJ2-7; TRBD2 might be the D (7 bases). CDR1 and CDR2 from the germline V gene are ENHRY and SYGVKD. Trimming pared 3 bases from V and 5 bases from J, leaving 11 bases between. The CDR3 has 13 amino acids.

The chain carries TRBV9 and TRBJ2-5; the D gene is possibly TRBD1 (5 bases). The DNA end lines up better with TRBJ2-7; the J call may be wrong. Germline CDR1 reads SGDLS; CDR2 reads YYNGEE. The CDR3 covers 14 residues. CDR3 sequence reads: CASSVWGNSYEQYF. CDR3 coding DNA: TGTGCCAGCAGCGTGTGGGGCAACTCCTACGAGCAGTACTTC.

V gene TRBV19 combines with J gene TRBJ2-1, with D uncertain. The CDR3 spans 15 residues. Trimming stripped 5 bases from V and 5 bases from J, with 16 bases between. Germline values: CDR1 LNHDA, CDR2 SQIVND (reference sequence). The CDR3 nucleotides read TGTGCCAGTAGTTATGTATCCGGAGCCGACAATGAGCAGTTCTTC. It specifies CASSYVSGADNEQFF.

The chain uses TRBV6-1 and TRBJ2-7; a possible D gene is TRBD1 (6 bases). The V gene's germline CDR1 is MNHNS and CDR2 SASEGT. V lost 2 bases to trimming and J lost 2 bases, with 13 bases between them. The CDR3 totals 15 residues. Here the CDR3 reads CASSEPGESAYEQYF. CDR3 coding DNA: TGTGCCAGCAGTGAACCAGGGGAATCGGCCTACGAGCAGTACTTC.

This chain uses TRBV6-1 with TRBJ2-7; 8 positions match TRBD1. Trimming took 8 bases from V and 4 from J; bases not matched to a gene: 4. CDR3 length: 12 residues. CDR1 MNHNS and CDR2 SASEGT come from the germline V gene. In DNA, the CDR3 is TGTGCCAGCTTGAACAGGGGGTACGAGCAGTACTTC. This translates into CASLNRGYEQYF.

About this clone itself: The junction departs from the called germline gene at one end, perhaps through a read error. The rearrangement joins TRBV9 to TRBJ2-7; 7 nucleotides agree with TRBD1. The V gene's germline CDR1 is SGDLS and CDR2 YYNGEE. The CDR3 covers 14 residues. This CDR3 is CASSETGSSYEQCF. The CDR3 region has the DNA TGTGCCAGCAGCGAGACAGGGAGCTCCTACGAGCAGTGCTTC.

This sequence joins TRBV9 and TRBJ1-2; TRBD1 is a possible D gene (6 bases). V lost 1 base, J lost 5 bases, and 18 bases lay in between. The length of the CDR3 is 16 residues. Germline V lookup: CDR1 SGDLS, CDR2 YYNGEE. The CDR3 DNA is TGTGCCAGCAGCGTATTCAATCAGAAGGGGGAATATGGCTACACCTTC. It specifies CASSVFNQKGEYGYTF. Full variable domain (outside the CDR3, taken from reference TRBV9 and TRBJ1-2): DSGVTQTPKHLITATGQRVTLRCSPRSGDLSVYWYQQSLDQGLQFLIQYYNGEERAKGNILERFSAQQFPDLHSELNLSSLELGDSALYFCASSVFNQKGEYGYTFGSGTRLTVV.

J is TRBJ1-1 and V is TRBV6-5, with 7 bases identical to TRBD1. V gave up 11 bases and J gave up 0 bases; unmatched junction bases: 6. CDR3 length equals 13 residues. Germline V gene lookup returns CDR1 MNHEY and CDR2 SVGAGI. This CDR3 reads CASRDRMNTEAFF. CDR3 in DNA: TGTGCCTCCAGGGACAGAATGAACACTGAAGCTTTCTTT.

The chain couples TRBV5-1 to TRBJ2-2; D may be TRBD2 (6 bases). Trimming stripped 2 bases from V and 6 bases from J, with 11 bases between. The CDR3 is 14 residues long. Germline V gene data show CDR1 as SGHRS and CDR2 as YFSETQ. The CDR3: CASSFLGGPGELFF. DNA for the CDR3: TGCGCCAGCAGCTTCCTGGGGGGTCCCGGGGAGCTGTTTTTT.